This TCR beta chain came from a study of blood T cell repertoires in COVID-19. The wider study: Sites across the United States, Italy and Spain contributed samples from acute and convalescent COVID-19.

Here immunoSEQ multiplex PCR was the method, and the copy in TCRdb shows in-frame clones only, minus some. This sample yields about 260,000 clones, of which about 86% are seen a single time; 3.5% to 4% belongs to the top ten. The V gene end was trimmed by 4 bases and the J gene end by 2 bases; junction bases not matched to a gene: 6. Germline assignment: CDR1 SGHRS and CDR2 YFSETQ. The CDR3 has 15 amino acids. The chain combines TRBV5-1 with TRBJ2-1; TRBD2 agrees at 7 bases. The origin of this receptor is a man between 18 and 35 years old with active or convalescent COVID-19. Sequenced material: peripheral blood. The CDR3 DNA reads TGCGCCAGCAGCATAGGACTAGACGCCTACAATGAGCAGTTCTTC. It is translated as CASSIGLDAYNEQFF.